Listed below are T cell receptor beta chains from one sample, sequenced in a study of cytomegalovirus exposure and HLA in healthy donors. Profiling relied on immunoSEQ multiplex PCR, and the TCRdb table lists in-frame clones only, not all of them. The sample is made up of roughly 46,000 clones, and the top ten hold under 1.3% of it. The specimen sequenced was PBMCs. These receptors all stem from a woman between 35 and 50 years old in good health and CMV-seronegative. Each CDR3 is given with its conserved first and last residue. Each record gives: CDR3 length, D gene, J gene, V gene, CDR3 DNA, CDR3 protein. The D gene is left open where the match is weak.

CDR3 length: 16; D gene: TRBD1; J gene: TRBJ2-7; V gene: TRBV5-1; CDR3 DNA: TGCGCCAGCAGCGAAGTAGTGGGGACAGGCACCTACGAGCAGTACTTC; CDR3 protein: CASSEVVGTGTYEQYF
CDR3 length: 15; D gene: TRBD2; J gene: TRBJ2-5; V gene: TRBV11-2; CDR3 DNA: TGTGCCAGCAGCTTAGCGGCGGGAGTAACAGAGACCCAGTACTTC; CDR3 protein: CASSLAAGVTETQYF
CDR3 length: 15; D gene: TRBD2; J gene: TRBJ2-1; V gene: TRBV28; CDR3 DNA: TGTGCCAGCTTCGCGGGAGGAAACTCCTACAATGAGCAGTTCTTC; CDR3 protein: CASFAGGNSYNEQFF
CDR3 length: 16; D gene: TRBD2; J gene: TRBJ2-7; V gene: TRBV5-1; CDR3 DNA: TGCGCCAGCAGCAAGAAGGGGACTAGCGGTACCTACGAGCAGTACTTC; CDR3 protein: CASSKKGTSGTYEQYF
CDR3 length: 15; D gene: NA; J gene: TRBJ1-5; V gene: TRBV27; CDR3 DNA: TGTGCCACCTCCGGTCAGAGGGATAGCAATCAGCCCCAGCATTTT; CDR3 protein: CATSGQRDSNQPQHF
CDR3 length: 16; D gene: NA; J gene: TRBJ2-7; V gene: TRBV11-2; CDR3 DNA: TGTGCCAGCAGCCCGCTCAGGAGGGGGGGGTCCTACGAGCAGTACTTC; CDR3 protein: CASSPLRRGGSYEQYF
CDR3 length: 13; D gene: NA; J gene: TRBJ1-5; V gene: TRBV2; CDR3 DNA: TGTGCCAGCAGAGTCAGAAACAATCAGCCCCAGCATTTT; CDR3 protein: CASRVRNNQPQHF
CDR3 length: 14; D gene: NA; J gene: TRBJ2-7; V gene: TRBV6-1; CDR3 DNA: TGTGCCAGCACCCTGACAGGTTTTACCTACGAGCAGTACTTC; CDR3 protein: CASTLTGFTYEQYF
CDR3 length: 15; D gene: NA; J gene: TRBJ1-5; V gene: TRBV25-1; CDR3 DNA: TGTGCCAGCAGTCCGAGGGGAGGTAGCAATCAGCCCCAGCATTTT; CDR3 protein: CASSPRGGSNQPQHF
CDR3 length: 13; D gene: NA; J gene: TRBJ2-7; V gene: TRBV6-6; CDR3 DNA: TGTGCCAGCAGTTACCCCCCGGGCTACGAGCAGTACTTC; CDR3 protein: CASSYPPGYEQYF
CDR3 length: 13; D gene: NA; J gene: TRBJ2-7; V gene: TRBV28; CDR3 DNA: TGTGCCATCGAGGCGACCTCCTCCTACGAGCAGTACTTC; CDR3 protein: CAIEATSSYEQYF
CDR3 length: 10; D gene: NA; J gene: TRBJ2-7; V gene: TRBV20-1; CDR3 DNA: TGCAGTGCTAGAAGACAGGAGCAGTACTTC; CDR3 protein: CSARRQEQYF
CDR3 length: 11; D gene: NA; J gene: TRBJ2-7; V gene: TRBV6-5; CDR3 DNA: TGTGCCAGCAGCCTTGAGGACGAGCAGTACTTC; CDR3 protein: CASSLEDEQYF
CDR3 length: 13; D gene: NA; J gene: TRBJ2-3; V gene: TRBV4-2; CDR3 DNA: TGTGCCAGCAGCCAAGCCCAGACAGATACGCAGTATTTT; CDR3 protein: CASSQAQTDTQYF
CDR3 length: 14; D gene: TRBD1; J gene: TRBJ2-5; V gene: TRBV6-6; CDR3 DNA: TGTGCCAGCAGTCCCCGACAGGGCCGGGAGACCCAGTACTTC; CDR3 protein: CASSPRQGRETQYF